Included here is one T cell receptor (beta chain) sequence, with context. The V gene's germline CDR1 is MNHNY and CDR2 SVGAGI (reference sequence). Trimming cost V 11 bases and J 3 bases, with 16 bases left between them. The CDR3 is 13 residues long. How the authors handled the data: How many nucleated cells were present was estimated from reference gene primer amplification. The data were produced by immunoSEQ multiplex PCR, yet TCRdb's version contains in-frame clones alone and is incomplete. That table supplies the V and J calls and clone size; D and trimming were determined from the DNA. The sample lists some 400,000 clones, about 90% occurring once. The data derive from a study of blood T cell repertoires in COVID-19. Seattle patients were enrolled while actively infected and followed longitudinally.

The sequenced sample consisted of peripheral blood. The TCR originated in a woman aged 55 to 70 with COVID-19, enrolled during active disease. This chain joins TRBV6-6 and TRBJ1-2, with D possibly being TRBD1 (6 bases). Here the CDR3 DNA reads TGTGCCGCAAACACGCGGGGGCACTATGGCTACACCTTC. Protein sequence: CAANTRGHYGYTF.